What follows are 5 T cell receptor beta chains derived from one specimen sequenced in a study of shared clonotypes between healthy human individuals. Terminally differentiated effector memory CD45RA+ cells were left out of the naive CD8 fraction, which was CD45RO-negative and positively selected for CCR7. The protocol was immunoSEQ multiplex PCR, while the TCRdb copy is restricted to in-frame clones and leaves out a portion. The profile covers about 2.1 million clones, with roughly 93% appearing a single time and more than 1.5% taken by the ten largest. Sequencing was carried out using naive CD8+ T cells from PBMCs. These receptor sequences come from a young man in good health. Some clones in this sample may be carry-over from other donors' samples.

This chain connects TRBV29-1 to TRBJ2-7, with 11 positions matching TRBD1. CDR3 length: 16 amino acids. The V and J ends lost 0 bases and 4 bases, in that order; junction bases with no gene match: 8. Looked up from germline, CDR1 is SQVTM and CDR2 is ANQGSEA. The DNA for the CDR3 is TGCAGCGTTGAAGAGGGGAGGACAGGGGGCTGGTACGAGCAGTACTTC. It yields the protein CSVEEGRTGGWYEQYF.

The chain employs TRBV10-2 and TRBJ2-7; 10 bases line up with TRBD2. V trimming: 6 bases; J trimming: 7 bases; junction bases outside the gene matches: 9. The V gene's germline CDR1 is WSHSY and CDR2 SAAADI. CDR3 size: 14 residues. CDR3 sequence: CASRVLAGSREQYF. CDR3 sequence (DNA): TGCGCCAGCAGAGTACTAGCGGGATCGAGGGAGCAGTACTTC.

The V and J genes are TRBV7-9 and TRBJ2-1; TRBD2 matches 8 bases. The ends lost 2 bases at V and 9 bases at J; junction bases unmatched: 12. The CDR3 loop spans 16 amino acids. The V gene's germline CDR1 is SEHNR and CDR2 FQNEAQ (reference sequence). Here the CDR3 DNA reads TGTGCCAGCAGCTTAACCACGGGAGGGCCGTTTCTTGAGCAGTTCTTC. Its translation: CASSLTTGGPFLEQFF.

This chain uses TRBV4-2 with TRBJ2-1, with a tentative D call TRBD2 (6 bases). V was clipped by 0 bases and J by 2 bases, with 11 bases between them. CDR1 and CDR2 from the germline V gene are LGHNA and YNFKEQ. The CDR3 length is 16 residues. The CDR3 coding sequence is TGTGCCAGCAGCCAAGATCAAGCGGGCACCTACAATGAGCAGTTCTTC. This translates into CASSQDQAGTYNEQFF.

CDR3 DNA sequence: TGTGCCAGCAGCTCCCGGGACAGAGTTCTATACGAGCAGTACTTC. This encodes CASSSRDRVLYEQYF. V usage is TRBV7-2 and J usage is TRBJ2-7; 7 bases map to TRBD1. The CDR3 consists of 15 residues. V lost 4 bases, J lost 4 bases, and 10 bases stayed unmatched. Germline V gene data show CDR1 as SGHTA and CDR2 as FQGNSA.